Presented here are 23 T cell receptor beta chains from one specimen sequenced in a study of T cell responses to AZD1222 COVID-19 vaccine. Some clones are missing from TCRdb's copy, which holds only in-frame ones; the method was immunoSEQ multiplex PCR. The sample has 150,000 to 200,000 clones; approximately 94% are singletons. The material was peripheral blood, obtained 28 days after the second AZD1222 dose. Receptors originate from an adult who received the AZD1222 COVID-19 vaccine.

The chain recombines TRBV24-1 with TRBJ1-4, with 9 bases that match TRBD1. Germline V gives CDR1 KGHDR, CDR2 SFDVKD. There are 15 residues in the CDR3. V dropped 3 bases and J dropped 7; count of bases not matched to a gene: 5. CDR3 in amino acids: CATSDKQGAVEKLFF. The CDR3 nucleotides are TGTGCCACCAGTGATAAACAGGGGGCGGTTGAAAAACTGTTTTTT.

The rearrangement joins TRBV30 to TRBJ1-2; D uncertain. CDR3 size: 13 residues. Trimming took off 3 bases at V and 8 bases at J, with 16 bases between the two ends. Germline CDR1 is GTSNPN and CDR2 is SVGIG (reference sequence). The CDR3 sequence: CAWSKGLAGGYTF. The CDR3 coding sequence is TGTGCCTGGAGCAAGGGCCTGGCGGGGGGCTACACCTTC.

The V call is TRBV11-3, the J call TRBJ2-5; the D is unclear. V shed 4 bases and J shed 5 bases, with 20 bases lying between them. The CDR3 length is 16 residues. The V gene's germline CDR1 is SGHNT and CDR2 YENEEA. CDR3 sequence: CASSSDGGALGETQYF. The CDR3 DNA is TGTGCCAGCAGCTCAGACGGTGGAGCTTTGGGGGAGACCCAGTACTTC.

V is TRBV21-1 and J is TRBJ2-7; no DNA check was done on the table's D call, TRBD2. TRBV21-1 is marked as a pseudogene. The length of the CDR3 is 15 residues. The CDR3 loop is CASSKVGGGVYEQYF. The CDR3 DNA sequence: TGTGCCAGCAGCAAAGTTGGAGGGGGGGTCTACGAGCAGTACTTC.

This clone was detected once. V gene TRBV6-6 combines with J gene TRBJ2-4; D unclear. Germline V gene sequence: CDR1 MNHNY, CDR2 SVGAGI (reference sequence). CDR3 size: 12 residues. With 6 bases removed from V and 8 bases from J, the gap between germline ends came to 11 bases. The CDR3: CASSPTEDIQYF. CDR3 nucleotides: TGTGCCAGCAGCCCTACAGAGGACATTCAGTACTTC.

The chain employs TRBV9 and TRBJ2-3; a weak D match, TRBD2 (5 bases). CDR1 SGDLS and CDR2 YYNGEE come from the germline V gene. Trimming took off 2 bases at V and 7 bases at J, with 11 bases between the two ends. This CDR3 is 13 amino acids long. CDR3 region: CASSVGPSYTQYF. The DNA of the CDR3 is TGTGCCAGCAGCGTGGGTCCTAGCTATACGCAGTATTTT. Looking up the rest from reference TRBV9 and TRBJ2-3 gives the full variable domain: DSGVTQTPKHLITATGQRVTLRCSPRSGDLSVYWYQQSLDQGLQFLIQYYNGEERAKGNILERFSAQQFPDLHSELNLSSLELGDSALYFCASSVGPSYTQYFGPGTRLTVL.

The CDR3 is CASSPGGLAGGEQYF. The CDR3 DNA is TGTGCCAGCAGCCCGGGGGGACTAGCGGGAGGCGAGCAGTACTTC. The J gene is TRBJ2-7, the V gene TRBV3-1 (or the pseudogene TRBV3-2); TRBD2 agrees at 15 bases. Germline V lookup: CDR1 LGHDT, CDR2 YNNKEL (reference sequence). The V gene end was trimmed by 4 bases and the J gene end by 6 bases; junction bases not matched to a gene: 4. The CDR3 runs to 15 residues.

CDR3 sequence (DNA): TGCAGTGCCCGACTGGAGCAGTTCTTC. It specifies CSARLEQFF. The chain uses TRBV20-1 and TRBJ2-1, with D unresolved. The CDR3 runs to 9 residues. The ends were cut back, 6 bases at V and 10 bases at J, with 7 bases in the middle. CDR1 is DFQATT, CDR2 SNEGSKA, per germline (reference sequence).

The V and J genes are TRBV12-3 or TRBV12-4 and TRBJ2-5, with unresolved D. This CDR3 has 12 residues. The ends were cut back, 2 bases at V and 0 bases at J, with 1 base in the middle. CDR3 region: CASSLNQETQYF. CDR3 coding DNA: TGTGCCAGCAGTTTAAACCAAGAGACCCAGTACTTC.

V is TRBV27 and J is TRBJ2-7, with D possibly TRBD2 on 6 matching bases. The CDR3 spans 13 residues. Germline V CDR1 and CDR2: MNHEY, SMNVEV (reference sequence). The germline V and J ends were trimmed by 6 bases and 4 bases, with 13 bases remaining between them. The DNA for the CDR3 is TGTGCCAGCAGCCGGGGGATAGATTACGAGCAGTACTTC. The encoded protein is CASSRGIDYEQYF.

The genes are TRBV7-2 and TRBJ1-5; no clear D gene. CDR3 size: 14 residues. Trimming took 1 base from V and 1 from J, leaving 5 bases between them. Germline CDR1 reads SGHTA; CDR2 reads FQGNSA. The CDR3 coding sequence is TGTGCCAGCAGCTTAGTCGTCAGCAATCAGCCCCAGCATTTT. Translating it yields CASSLVVSNQPQHF.

Only a few counts were recorded for this clone. The rearrangement uses TRBV6-2 or TRBV6-3 and TRBJ1-2; D unclear. The germline V gene encodes CDR1 MNHEY and CDR2 SVGEGT. The ends were cut back, 4 bases at V and 5 bases at J, with 8 bases in the middle. This CDR3 comprises 12 residues. This chain's CDR3 is CASSLSSYGYTF. Written as DNA, the CDR3 is TGTGCCAGCAGTTTGTCTTCATATGGCTACACCTTC.

The chain is built from TRBV30 and TRBJ1-1, with D hard to call. V shed 4 bases and J shed 4 bases, with 13 bases lying between them. The CDR3 extends over 13 amino acids. The germline CDR1 and CDR2 sequences are GTSNPN and SVGIG (reference sequence). CDR3 protein: CAWKLDWVTEAFF. The CDR3 DNA follows: TGTGCCTGGAAGCTGGATTGGGTCACTGAAGCTTTCTTT.

The table lists this clone with a count of one. The V gene is TRBV7-2, the J gene TRBJ1-4; D unresolved. The CDR3 loop spans 15 amino acids. The V gene's germline CDR1 is SGHTA and CDR2 FQGNSA. Trimming removed 0 bases from V and 0 bases from J, with 5 bases in between. The CDR3 sequence is CASSLAASTNEKLFF. CDR3 bases: TGTGCCAGCAGCTTAGCTGCATCAACTAATGAAAAACTGTTTTTT.

V is TRBV2 and J is TRBJ2-3, with 11 nucleotides matching TRBD2. The CDR3 contains 16 residues. V gave up 4 bases and J gave up 0 bases; unmatched junction bases: 3. Germline V gene data show CDR1 as SNHLY and CDR2 as FYNNEI. Here the CDR3 DNA reads TGTGCCAGCAGTGGGGGACTAGCGGAAAGCACAGATACGCAGTATTTT. This gives the protein CASSGGLAESTDTQYF.

This chain links TRBV27 with TRBJ2-5; no clear D gene. The CDR3 has 13 residues. Germline CDR1 and CDR2: MNHEY and SMNVEV (reference sequence). V lost 6 bases to trimming and J lost 3 bases, with 11 bases between them. Here the CDR3 DNA reads TGTGCCAGCAGGGGCAGATCTAAAGAGACCCAGTACTTC. Residues: CASRGRSKETQYF.

The chain couples TRBV12-5 to TRBJ2-2; 7 bases are a match to TRBD1. Germline CDR1 and CDR2: LGHNT and FRNRAP. The J segment lost 2 bases and the V segment lost 6 bases, leaving 6 bases of the junction unmatched. The CDR3 loop spans 15 amino acids. Here the CDR3 DNA reads TGTGCTAGTGGCCCCGGGACAGCCAACACCGGGGAGCTGTTTTTT. This codes for CASGPGTANTGELFF.

The chain is built from TRBV7-2 and TRBJ2-7; 9 bases agree with TRBD2. The V gene's germline CDR1 is SGHTA and CDR2 FQGNSA. The CDR3 loop spans 15 amino acids. Trimming at V came to 1 base and at J to 1 base, leaving 2 bases not matched to a gene. As DNA, the CDR3 is TGTGCCAGCAGCTTAGATCTAGCGGGGTCCTACGAGCAGTACTTC. Amino acid sequence: CASSLDLAGSYEQYF.

The chain carries TRBV19 and TRBJ1-5; tentatively, D is TRBD1 (6 bases). This CDR3 comprises 16 residues. Trimming pared 6 bases from V and 5 bases from J, leaving 20 bases between. Germline V gene sequence: CDR1 LNHDA, CDR2 SQIVND (reference sequence). The CDR3: CASRGNREVPHQPQHF. CDR3 DNA sequence: TGTGCCAGTAGGGGGAACAGGGAGGTCCCACATCAGCCCCAGCATTTT.

The chain carries TRBV6-1 and TRBJ1-5; no firm D call. The CDR3 has 14 amino acids. Germline values: CDR1 MNHNS, CDR2 SASEGT. Trimming removed 2 bases from V and 6 bases from J, with 11 bases in between. Here the CDR3 reads CASSELGIGQPQHF. The CDR3 DNA follows: TGTGCCAGCAGTGAATTGGGGATAGGTCAGCCCCAGCATTTT.

This chain links TRBV14 with TRBJ1-1; no firm D call. Germline V lookup: CDR1 SGHDN, CDR2 FVKESK. The germline V and J ends were trimmed by 7 bases and 4 bases, with 13 bases remaining between them. The CDR3 runs to 13 residues. The CDR3 region has the DNA TGTGCCAGCATCCCACTGGAGGGCACTGAAGCTTTCTTT. Its translation: CASIPLEGTEAFF.

The CDR3 DNA reads TGTGCCAGCAGTCTACATCAGATAGGGTACAATCAGCCCCAGCATTTT. Translating gives CASSLHQIGYNQPQHF. J is TRBJ1-5 and V is TRBV28; D is unclear. The CDR3 totals 16 residues. The germline V gene has CDR1 MDHEN and CDR2 SYDVKM. The ends were cut back, 5 bases at V and 3 bases at J, with 17 bases in the middle.

The chain has TRBV15 and TRBJ2-1; D might be TRBD2 (6 bases). V lost 1 base, J lost 6 bases, and 16 bases lay in between. The CDR3 runs to 16 residues. CDR1 is LNHNV, CDR2 YYDKDF, per germline (reference sequence). CDR3: CATSRGGLFPGNEQFF. CDR3 nucleotides: TGTGCCACCAGCAGAGGGGGACTTTTCCCTGGCAATGAGCAGTTCTTC.